A selection of T cell receptor beta chains follows, all from one sample in a study of post-analysis software for immune sequencing data. TCRdb re-analysed the PCR reads in MiXCR, keeping a single row per CDR3 protein. The sample has 350,000 to 500,000 distinct CDR3 sequences, 39% seen once. The sample comprised blood. The receptors were sampled from a girl between 2 and 10 years old with multiple sclerosis. Each CDR3 is given with its conserved first and last residue. The order of the fields is CDR3 protein, V gene, J gene.

CSARATSGIYEQYF	TRBV20-1	TRBJ2-7
CASSLTLGLTDTQYF	TRBV7-6	TRBJ2-3
CASSLVTARFKNQPQHF	TRBV7-2	TRBJ1-5
CASRHKPGLATYEQYF	TRBV7-2	-
CASSQGVSQETQYF	TRBV4-1	-
CSVEGDISSYNEQFF	TRBV29-1	TRBJ2-1
CASSRTRQAQETQYF	TRBV5-1	-
CASSQDPAELTYEQYF	TRBV3-1	TRBJ2-7
CASSSYPGLLYNEQFF	TRBV7-2	TRBJ2-1
CASSFSGNPTDTQYF	TRBV11-2	TRBJ2-3
CSASLNSNQPQHF	TRBV20-1	TRBJ1-5
CASSVEDLSEKLFF	TRBV9	TRBJ1-4
CSASSTGLTYEQYF	TRBV20-1	TRBJ2-7
CASSYGGNGNQPQHF	TRBV6-5	TRBJ1-5
CAWNKRARGPQHF	TRBV30	TRBJ1-5
CASSVADRFGEKLFF	TRBV6-5	TRBJ1-4
CASSFPPRTSGYEQYF	TRBV6-2/TRBV6-3	TRBJ2-7
CASSRTGMETQYF	TRBV4-3	TRBJ2-5
CASSTRDRDPYEQYF	TRBV28	TRBJ2-7
CASSSDRGNTEAFF	TRBV7-9	TRBJ1-1
CASSQDHTARTNVLTF	TRBV4-3	TRBJ2-6
CASSIGLAGTYEQYF	TRBV19	TRBJ2-7
CASSFLEGAAEAFF	TRBV12-3/TRBV12-4	TRBJ1-1
CSARSPATSSYEQYF	TRBV20-1	TRBJ2-7
CSVPYGTSAGWTQYF	TRBV29-1	-
CASSWGQGSYNEQFF	TRBV6-5	TRBJ2-1
CASSYSGNAEQYF	TRBV6-9	-
CASSSTTGRNTEAFF	TRBV5-1	TRBJ1-1
CASSFGRAEETQYF	TRBV7-7	TRBJ2-5
CSARGLAGPIHEQYF	TRBV20-1	-
CASSVDSGSNQPQHF	TRBV9	TRBJ1-5
CSAPGAQAKNIQYF	TRBV20-1	TRBJ2-4
CSARDPTSSNEQFF	TRBV20-1	TRBJ2-1
CASSYAGPGGETQYF	TRBV6-5	TRBJ2-5
CATSDLGPSGEQFF	TRBV24-1	TRBJ2-1
CASSSMDRVGHYFYEQYF	TRBV6-5	-
CASSLVWGLDEAFF	TRBV5-1	TRBJ1-1